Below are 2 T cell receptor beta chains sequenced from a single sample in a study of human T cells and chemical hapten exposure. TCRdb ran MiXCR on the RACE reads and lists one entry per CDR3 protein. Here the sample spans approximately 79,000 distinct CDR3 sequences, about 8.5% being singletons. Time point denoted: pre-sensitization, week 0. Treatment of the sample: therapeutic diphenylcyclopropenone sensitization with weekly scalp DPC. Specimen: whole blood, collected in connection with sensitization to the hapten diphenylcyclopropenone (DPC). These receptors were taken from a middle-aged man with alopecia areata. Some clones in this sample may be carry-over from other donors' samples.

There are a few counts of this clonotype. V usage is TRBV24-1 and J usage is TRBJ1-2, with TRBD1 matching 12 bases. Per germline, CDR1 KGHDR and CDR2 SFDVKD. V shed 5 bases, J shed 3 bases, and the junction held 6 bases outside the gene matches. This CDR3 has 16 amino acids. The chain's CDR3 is CATSAAGTGGDYGYTF. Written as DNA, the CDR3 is TGTGCCACCAGTGCGGCCGGGACAGGGGGCGACTATGGCTACACCTTC.

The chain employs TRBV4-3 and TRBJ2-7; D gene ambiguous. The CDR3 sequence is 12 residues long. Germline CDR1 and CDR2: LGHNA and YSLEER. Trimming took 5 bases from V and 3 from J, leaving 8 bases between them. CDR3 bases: TGCGCCAGCAGCAGTGGGAACTACGAGCAGTACTTC. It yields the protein CASSSGNYEQYF.